This T cell receptor beta chain derives from a study of blood T cell repertoires in COVID-19. V lost 2 bases, J lost 1 base, and 5 bases stayed unmatched. The CDR3 has 16 amino acids. Germline V gene lookup returns CDR1 SEHNR and CDR2 FQNEAQ (reference sequence). The data were produced by immunoSEQ multiplex PCR, yet TCRdb's version contains in-frame clones alone and is incomplete. The sample includes fewer than 350,000 clones, roughly 88% seen only once; the top ten take 9.4%. V usage is TRBV7-9 and J usage is TRBJ2-1; 7 bases are shared with TRBD2. This TCR was recovered from a man aged 18 to 35 with active or convalescent COVID-19. The sample taken for sequencing was peripheral blood. This CDR3 reads CASSLLAEISYNEQFF. The CDR3 DNA is TGTGCCAGCAGCTTACTAGCGGAGATATCCTACAATGAGCAGTTCTTC.